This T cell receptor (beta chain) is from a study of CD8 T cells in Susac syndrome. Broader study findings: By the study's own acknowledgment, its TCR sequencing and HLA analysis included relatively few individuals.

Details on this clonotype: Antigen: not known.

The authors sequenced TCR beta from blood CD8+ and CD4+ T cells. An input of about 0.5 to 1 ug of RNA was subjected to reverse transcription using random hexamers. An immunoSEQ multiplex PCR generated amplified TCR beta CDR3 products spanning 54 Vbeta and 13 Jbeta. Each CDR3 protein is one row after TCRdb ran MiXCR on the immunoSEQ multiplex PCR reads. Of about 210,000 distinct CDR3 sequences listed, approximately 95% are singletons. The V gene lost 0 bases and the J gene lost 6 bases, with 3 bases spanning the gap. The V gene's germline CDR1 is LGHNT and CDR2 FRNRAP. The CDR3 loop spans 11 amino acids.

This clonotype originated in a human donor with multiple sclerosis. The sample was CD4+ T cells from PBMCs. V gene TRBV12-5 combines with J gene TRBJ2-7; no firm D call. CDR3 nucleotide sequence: TGTGCTAGTGGTTTGGTAAGCGAGCAGTACTTC. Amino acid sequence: CASGLVSEQYF.